Listed here is a single TCR beta chain. This specimen belongs to a study of blood T cell repertoires in COVID-19. The protocol was immunoSEQ multiplex PCR, while the TCRdb copy is restricted to in-frame clones and leaves out a portion. The sample holds about 210,000 clones, about 83% seen once. Germline V gene sequence: CDR1 SQVTM, CDR2 ANQGSEA. V shed 6 bases and J 3 bases; nucleotides not matched to a gene: 4. The CDR3 runs 12 residues. This chain uses TRBV29-1 with TRBJ1-1, with 7 bases fitting TRBD1. The origin of this receptor is a woman in her twenties or thirties who had been exposed to COVID-19. Sequencing input: PBMCs or T cells enriched from blood (not recorded which). The CDR3 bases are TGCAGCGTGCGACAGGGACACACTGAAGCTTTCTTT. Protein product: CSVRQGHTEAFF.